These 17 T cell receptor beta chains were sequenced from one sample in a study of blood T cell repertoires in COVID-19. Repertoires were generated with immunoSEQ multiplex PCR, while TCRdb's copy carries only in-frame clones and drops some. This sample has about 150,000 clones, with roughly 80% found just once. The sample taken for sequencing was peripheral blood. These receptors originate from a woman aged 55-69 years with acute or convalescent COVID-19.

This chain uses TRBV30 with TRBJ2-1, with 7 bases identical to TRBD1. The CDR3 is 13 residues long. The germline V gene has CDR1 GTSNPN and CDR2 SVGIG (reference sequence). The V segment lost 5 bases and the J segment 9 bases; nucleotides outside the gene matches: 10. CDR3 in amino acids: CAWGYRGNGEQFF. Written as DNA, the CDR3 is TGTGCCTGGGGGTACAGGGGAAATGGTGAGCAGTTCTTC.

The chain couples TRBV2 to TRBJ1-6; TRBD1 matches 10 bases. J gave up 9 bases and V 7 bases, and 6 bases lay outside the gene matches. There are 14 residues in the CDR3. Germline CDR1 reads SNHLY; CDR2 reads FYNNEI. CDR3 in amino acids: CASILGTGVSPLHF. The CDR3 coding sequence is TGTGCCAGCATACTCGGGACAGGGGTTTCACCCCTCCACTTT.

With respect to this clone: The sample contains more than one DNA sequence encoding this CDR3. The chain has TRBV7-2 and TRBJ2-1; TRBD2 matches 10 bases. Germline CDR1 is SGHTA and CDR2 is FQGNSA. The CDR3 runs 15 residues. V shed 1 base and J 4 bases; nucleotides not matched to a gene: 1. CDR3 amino acids: CASSLVAGGYNEQFF. The CDR3 DNA reads as TGTGCCAGCAGCTTAGTAGCGGGGGGTTACAATGAGCAGTTCTTC.

This sequence joins TRBV2 and TRBJ1-2, with 7 bases matching TRBD1. The junction had 4 bases not matched to a gene; V was cut back by 2 bases and J by 4 bases. The CDR3 spans 14 residues. In germline, CDR1 is SNHLY, CDR2 FYNNEI. CDR3 loop: CASSELRDSYGYTF. The DNA for the CDR3 is TGTGCCAGCAGTGAACTCCGGGACAGCTATGGCTACACCTTC. The full variable domain, rest sourced from reference TRBV2 and TRBJ1-2, is EPEVTQTPSHQVTQMGQEVILRCVPISNHLYFYWYRQILGQKVEFLVSFYNNEISEKSEIFDDQFSVERPDGSNFTLKIRSTKLEDSAMYFCASSELRDSYGYTFGSGTRLTVV.

This chain links TRBV19 with TRBJ1-3; 8 nucleotides line up with TRBD1. Germline V lookup: CDR1 LNHDA, CDR2 SQIVND (reference sequence). After removal of 3 bases from V and 2 bases from J, the junction contained 6 bases not matched to a gene. The CDR3 is made up of 16 amino acids. The chain's CDR3 is CASSILGQGAGNTIYF. In nucleotides, the CDR3 is TGTGCCAGTAGTATTCTCGGACAGGGAGCTGGAAACACCATATATTTT. Full variable domain (rest looked up from reference TRBV19 and TRBJ1-3): DGGITQSPKYLFRKEGQNVTLSCEQNLNHDAMYWYRQDPGQGLRLIYYSQIVNDFQKGDIAEGYSVSREKKESFPLTVTSAQKNPTAFYLCASSILGQGAGNTIYFGEGSWLTVV.

DNA for the CDR3: TGCAGCGTCAAAGAGCAGGGGGGTTGGTATGGCTACACCTTC. This translates into CSVKEQGGWYGYTF. The rearrangement joins TRBV29-1 to TRBJ1-2; 7 bases match TRBD1. CDR1 is SQVTM and CDR2 is ANQGSEA in the germline V gene. V shed 6 bases and J 5 bases; nucleotides not matched to a gene: 12. This CDR3 contains 14 residues.

The chain carries TRBV7-9 and TRBJ2-3; no firm D call. The CDR3 extends over 15 amino acids. Trimming removed 5 bases at V and 3 bases at J, with 15 bases between. The germline CDR1 and CDR2 sequences are SEHNR and FQNEAQ (reference sequence). This CDR3 is CASSPNLGPTDTQYF. The CDR3 bases are TGTGCCAGCAGCCCGAACCTGGGCCCTACAGATACGCAGTATTTT.

V gene TRBV7-9 combines with J gene TRBJ2-6; D is undetermined. The ends were cut back, 2 bases at V and 1 base at J, with 6 bases in the middle. The CDR3 runs 15 residues. Germline CDR1 SEHNR, CDR2 FQNEAQ (reference sequence). This CDR3 reads CASSLFLSGANVLTF. CDR3 nucleotides: TGTGCCAGCAGCTTATTTCTTTCTGGGGCCAACGTCCTGACTTTC.

CDR3 sequence (DNA): TGTGCCAGCAGCACAGGGGAGTTCTTC. Translated, it gives CASSTGEFF. The rearrangement uses TRBV5-4 and TRBJ2-1; 7 positions match TRBD1. The CDR3 runs to 9 residues. The trim removed 4 bases at V and 14 bases at J, leaving 0 bases unmatched. Per germline, CDR1 SGHNT and CDR2 YYREEE (reference sequence).

The chain is built from TRBV6-5 and TRBJ2-1, with a possible D match to TRBD1 (5 bases). Trimming took 5 bases from V and 7 from J, leaving 12 bases between them. The CDR3 extends over 13 amino acids. Germline CDR1 is MNHEY and CDR2 is SVGAGI. The DNA of the CDR3 is TGTGCCAGCAGTATAGGGGTAGAGAATGAGCAGTTCTTC. Amino acid sequence: CASSIGVENEQFF.

This clone came up a few times. The V gene is TRBV27, the J gene TRBJ1-2; no clear D. V lost 5 bases, J lost 4 bases, and 14 bases lay in between. This CDR3 contains 14 residues. CDR1 MNHEY and CDR2 SMNVEV come from the germline V gene (reference sequence). The CDR3 nucleotides are TGTGCCAGCAGTCCACAAATCTTTGTCTATGGCTACACCTTC. This gives the protein CASSPQIFVYGYTF.

This clone was observed a single time. V and J are TRBV10-3 and TRBJ2-1, with D maybe TRBD1 (6 bases). Trimming removed 3 bases at V and 0 bases at J, with 9 bases between. In germline, CDR1 is ENHRY, CDR2 SYGVKD. This CDR3 region has 15 residues. The CDR3 loop is CAISDGGLSYNEQFF. CDR3 nucleotides: TGTGCCATCAGTGATGGGGGCCTCTCCTACAATGAGCAGTTCTTC.

The chain couples TRBV19 to TRBJ1-2; TRBD1 is a possible D gene (5 bases). The V and J ends lost 0 bases and 1 base respectively, with 9 bases between them. CDR1 and CDR2 (germline): LNHDA, SQIVND (reference sequence). This CDR3 spans 15 amino acids. CDR3 sequence (DNA): TGTGCCAGTAGTATAGAAGACAGAATTAACTATGGCTACACCTTC. Translation gives CASSIEDRINYGYTF.

V usage is TRBV21-1 and J usage is TRBJ1-2; the DNA was not used to check the table's D call, TRBD1. TRBV21-1 is assigned pseudogene status. The CDR3 sequence is 17 residues long. The CDR3 reads CASSKAHRESRNYGYTF. CDR3 in DNA: TGTGCCAGCAGCAAAGCGCACAGGGAGTCACGTAACTATGGCTACACCTTC.

V and J are TRBV3-1 (or the pseudogene TRBV3-2) and TRBJ1-5; no clear D. The ends were cut back, 5 bases at V and 5 bases at J, with 16 bases in the middle. The CDR3 loop spans 15 amino acids. Germline CDR1 and CDR2: LGHDT and YNNKEL (reference sequence). The chain's CDR3 is CASSNAGIRHQPQHF. CDR3 DNA sequence: TGTGCCAGCAGCAACGCGGGGATCCGGCATCAGCCCCAGCATTTT.

This chain uses TRBV6-1 with TRBJ2-1; TRBD2 might be the D (6 bases). CDR1 MNHNS and CDR2 SASEGT come from the germline V gene. The V end lost 2 bases, the J end lost 1 base, and 12 bases lay between the germline ends. The CDR3 extends over 16 amino acids. The CDR3 DNA is TGTGCCAGCAGTGAACCAGGTAGCGGATCCTACAATGAGCAGTTCTTC. The encoded protein is CASSEPGSGSYNEQFF.

The chain carries TRBV18 and TRBJ2-7; weak D call: TRBD1 (6 bases). CDR3 size: 14 residues. From germline, CDR1 is KGHSH and CDR2 LQKENI. Trimming stripped 1 base from V and 3 bases from J, with 10 bases between. CDR3 sequence: CASSPLTDSYEQYF. The CDR3 bases are TGTGCCAGCTCACCACTAACGGACAGCTACGAGCAGTACTTC.